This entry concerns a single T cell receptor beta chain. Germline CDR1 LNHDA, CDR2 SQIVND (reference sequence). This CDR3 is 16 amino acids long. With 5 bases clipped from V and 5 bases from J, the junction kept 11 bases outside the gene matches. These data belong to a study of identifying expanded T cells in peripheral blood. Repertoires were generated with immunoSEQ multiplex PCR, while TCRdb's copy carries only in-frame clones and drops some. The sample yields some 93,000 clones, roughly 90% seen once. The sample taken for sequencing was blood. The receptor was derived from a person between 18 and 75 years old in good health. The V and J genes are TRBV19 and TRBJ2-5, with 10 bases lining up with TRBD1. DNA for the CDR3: TGTGCCAGTAGTCCGGGAGGGGGACAGGGGATTGAGACCCAGTACTTC. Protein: CASSPGGGQGIETQYF.